These 23 T cell receptor beta chains were all obtained from the same sample, sequenced in a study of CD4 T cells in relation to SARS-CoV-2 and coronaviruses (dated by TCRdb to 2020 to 2022). Which antigens these TCRs recognize remains unknown. Receptor libraries were prepared by the immunoSEQ multiplex PCR assay. In its TCRdb copy, this immuneACCESS table keeps in-frame sequences only and misses some clones. Where compared with another copy, unresolved V genes explain less than half of these, and the others have no known cause. For this sample there are about 43,000 clones; over 75% appear just once. More than 1.2% of the sample comes from the top ten. The sample comprised naive CD4+ T cells from PBMCs, cultured in vitro. Per the publication, the cell subset or site label means: naive CD4+ T cells isolated by negative enrichment. Source of these receptors: an adult with COVID-19.

The V gene is TRBV29-1, the J gene TRBJ1-3; possible D gene TRBD1, 5 bases. The V end lost 6 bases, the J end lost 1 base, and 7 bases lay between the germline ends. CDR3 length equals 12 residues. CDR1 is SQVTM and CDR2 is ANQGSEA in the germline V gene. CDR3 sequence reads: CSVRVSGNTIYF. CDR3 DNA sequence: TGCAGCGTCAGGGTTTCTGGAAACACCATATATTTT. Filled out from reference TRBV29-1 and TRBJ1-3, the complete variable domain reads SAVISQKPSRDICQRGTSLTIQCQVDSQVTMMFWYRQQPGQSLTLIATANQGSEATYESGFVIDKFPISRPNLTFSTLTVSNMSPEDSSIYLCSVRVSGNTIYFGEGSWLTVV.

This chain uses TRBV28 with TRBJ2-1; TRBD2 agrees at 7 bases. Germline trimming cut 3 bases from V and 3 bases from J; bases unmatched to any gene: 14. Germline values: CDR1 MDHEN, CDR2 SYDVKM. The CDR3 extends over 18 amino acids. This CDR3 reads CASSFSLTGGPDYNEQFF. CDR3 nucleotides: TGTGCCAGCAGTTTCTCTCTGACGGGAGGCCCCGACTACAATGAGCAGTTCTTC.

The count of this clone is one. This chain uses TRBV9 with TRBJ2-1, with 9 bases identical to TRBD2. This CDR3 contains 17 residues. With V trimmed by 3 bases and J by 5 bases, 12 bases remained unmatched. Per the germline V gene, CDR1 is SGDLS and CDR2 is YYNGEE. The CDR3 DNA reads as TGTGCCAGCAGCGCACACACTTTGCGGGAGGGCCACAATGAGCAGTTCTTC. Protein product: CASSAHTLREGHNEQFF.

In DNA form, the CDR3 reads TGTGCCAGCAGTTTCGGGGAGCTATTGAACACTGAAGCTTTCTTT. It translates to CASSFGELLNTEAFF. This chain connects TRBV28 to TRBJ1-1; D is uncertain. V shed 3 bases and J shed 0 bases, with 11 bases lying between them. Germline CDR1 is MDHEN and CDR2 is SYDVKM. The CDR3 runs to 15 residues. Together with reference TRBV28 and TRBJ1-1, the CDR3 gives the full variable domain: DVKVTQSSRYLVKRTGEKVFLECVQDMDHENMFWYRQDPGLGLRLIYFSYDVKMKEKGDIPEGYSVSREKKERFSLILESASTNQTSMYLCASSFGELLNTEAFFGQGTRLTVV.

This clone turned up a few times. V and J are TRBV9 and TRBJ2-2; 11 positions agree with TRBD2. With V trimmed by 3 bases and J by 4 bases, 5 bases remained unmatched. CDR1 is SGDLS and CDR2 is YYNGEE in the germline V gene. CDR3 size: 16 residues. The CDR3 DNA sequence: TGTGCCAGCAGCGGCCTAGCGGGAGGTGGCACCGGGGAGCTGTTTTTT. Its protein is CASSGLAGGGTGELFF.

V is TRBV3-1 (or the pseudogene TRBV3-2) and J is TRBJ2-1; 9 nucleotides agree with TRBD2. The ends lost 5 bases at V and 2 bases at J; junction bases unmatched: 7. The CDR3 covers 16 residues. CDR1 is LGHDT, CDR2 YNNKEL, per germline (reference sequence). CDR3 loop: CASSTSLAGPYNEQFF. In nucleotides, the CDR3 is TGTGCCAGCAGCACAAGTCTAGCGGGACCCTACAATGAGCAGTTCTTC.

This chain uses TRBV30 with TRBJ2-7, with 11 bases aligning to TRBD1. V was pared by 3 bases and J by 3 bases, with 4 bases of the junction left unmatched. Looked up from germline, CDR1 is GTSNPN and CDR2 is SVGIG (reference sequence). The CDR3 runs 14 residues. CDR3 region: CAWSLGTGGYEQYF. The CDR3 DNA is TGTGCCTGGAGCCTCGGGACAGGGGGCTACGAGCAGTACTTC.

The chain has TRBV11-2 and TRBJ2-2, with TRBD1 identical over 9 bases. The trim removed 2 bases at V and 3 bases at J, leaving 4 bases unmatched. Germline CDR1 and CDR2: SGHAT and FQNNGV. The CDR3 contains 16 residues. The CDR3 region is CASSLTGGKDTGELFF. As DNA, the CDR3 is TGTGCCAGCAGCTTAACAGGGGGCAAAGACACCGGGGAGCTGTTTTTT.

The genes are TRBV10-3 and TRBJ1-5; 8 positions agree with TRBD1. The germline V gene encodes CDR1 ENHRY and CDR2 SYGVKD. The J segment lost 6 bases and the V segment lost 4 bases, leaving 8 bases of the junction unmatched. The CDR3 covers 15 residues. The CDR3 DNA reads TGTGCCATCAGTGGGACAGACAGGGGCACTCAGCCCCAGCATTTT. This sequence encodes CAISGTDRGTQPQHF.

The chain carries TRBV13 and TRBJ2-7, with 8 positions matching TRBD2. Germline V gives CDR1 PRHDT, CDR2 FYEKMQ (reference sequence). The CDR3 covers 15 residues. V trimming: 5 bases; J trimming: 7 bases; junction bases outside the gene matches: 13. The CDR3 nucleotides read TGTGCCAGCAGCCCTCCCGGGAGGGGCCTAGGGGAGCAGTACTTC. Protein: CASSPPGRGLGEQYF.

The chain has TRBV7-2 and TRBJ2-1; no clear D. V lost 2 bases to trimming and J lost 7 bases, with 6 bases between them. The V gene's germline CDR1 is SGHTA and CDR2 FQGNSA. The CDR3 length is 12 residues. The chain's CDR3 is CASSLFGNEQFF. The CDR3 DNA reads as TGTGCCAGCAGCTTATTCGGGAATGAGCAGTTCTTC.

The chain is built from TRBV24-1 and TRBJ1-5; 12 positions match TRBD1. V lost 0 bases, J lost 6 bases, and 5 bases stayed unmatched. Germline-derived CDR1 and CDR2 are KGHDR and SFDVKD. This CDR3 is built from 17 residues. CDR3 DNA sequence: TGTGCCACCAGTGATTTGCCCGGGACAGGGGGCTCTCAGCCCCAGCATTTT. Its protein product is CATSDLPGTGGSQPQHF.

The chain couples TRBV28 to TRBJ1-5; tentatively, D is TRBD1 (5 bases). Trimming left V 6 bases short and J 9 bases short, with 27 bases between. The CDR3 runs 17 residues. Germline CDR1 MDHEN, CDR2 SYDVKM. The CDR3: CASRIIPIWDPWAPQHF. DNA of the CDR3: TGTGCCAGCAGGATAATCCCGATCTGGGACCCTTGGGCGCCCCAGCATTTT. The full variable domain, rest sourced from reference TRBV28 and TRBJ1-5, is DVKVTQSSRYLVKRTGEKVFLECVQDMDHENMFWYRQDPGLGLRLIYFSYDVKMKEKGDIPEGYSVSREKKERFSLILESASTNQTSMYLCASRIIPIWDPWAPQHFGDGTRLSIL.

This clone was counted between two and nine times. The chain joins TRBV4-1 to TRBJ1-2; maybe TRBD1 (5 bases). Trimming took off 1 base at V and 4 bases at J, with 16 bases between the two ends. The V gene's germline CDR1 is MGHRA and CDR2 YSYEKL. The CDR3 covers 16 residues. CDR3 protein: CASSQGIQVPSYGYTF. CDR3 nucleotides: TGCGCCAGCAGCCAAGGTATACAGGTCCCATCCTATGGCTACACCTTC.

This clone has only a few counts. This sequence joins TRBV27 and TRBJ2-7; no clear D gene. The CDR3 spans 15 residues. CDR1 is MNHEY and CDR2 is SMNVEV in the germline V gene (reference sequence). The V and J ends lost 4 bases and 4 bases respectively, with 17 bases between them. CDR3 nucleotides: TGTGCCAGCAGTTCCCGCCGAGGAACTAATTACGAGCAGTACTTC. Translation gives CASSSRRGTNYEQYF.

The chain combines TRBV2 with TRBJ1-4; no definite D call. The V and J ends lost 0 bases and 4 bases respectively, with 18 bases between them. This CDR3 comprises 18 residues. CDR1 is SNHLY and CDR2 is FYNNEI in the germline V gene. The CDR3 DNA is TGTGCCAGCAGTGAAGCGCTGGGCAGCCAACCTGTTAATGAAAAACTGTTTTTT. As protein: CASSEALGSQPVNEKLFF.

The V call is TRBV5-1, the J call TRBJ1-1; possible D gene TRBD1, 5 bases. Trimming left V 4 bases short and J 4 bases short, with 14 bases between. Germline lookup yields CDR1 SGHRS and CDR2 YFSETQ. The CDR3 runs to 14 residues. CDR3 DNA sequence: TGCGCCAGCAGCCTGCCTCGGGACGGCACTGAAGCTTTCTTT. This sequence encodes CASSLPRDGTEAFF.

This chain joins TRBV4-1 and TRBJ2-1; tentative D call: TRBD2 (7 bases). Deletions cut 1 base from V and 7 bases from J, with 26 bases between. The V gene's germline CDR1 is MGHRA and CDR2 YSYEKL. The CDR3 extends over 19 amino acids. CDR3 nucleotides: TGCGCCAGCAGCCAAGCGGGGATAGGGGGGGCTAGCGATCTGAATGAGCAGTTCTTC. Its translation is CASSQAGIGGASDLNEQFF.

V gene TRBV7-6 combines with J gene TRBJ1-3; TRBD1 aligns across 8 bases. This CDR3 has 16 amino acids. After removal of 5 bases from V and 0 bases from J, the junction contained 6 bases not matched to a gene. The germline gives CDR1 SGHVS, CDR2 FNYEAQ. CDR3 sequence reads: CASSLGQGFSGNTIYF. DNA for the CDR3: TGTGCCAGCAGCCTCGGACAGGGATTCTCTGGAAACACCATATATTTT.

Note on this clone: Other DNA sequences within the sample encode an identical CDR3. The chain couples TRBV18 to TRBJ2-2; the D is unclear. This CDR3 has 12 amino acids. Germline loops: CDR1 KGHSH, CDR2 LQKENI. Trimming took 0 bases from V and 7 from J, leaving 3 bases between them. CDR3 sequence reads: CASSPPSGELFF. DNA for the CDR3: TGTGCCAGCTCACCACCGAGCGGGGAGCTGTTTTTT.

The rearrangement links TRBV6-5 to TRBJ2-5, with D hard to call. The germline V gene encodes CDR1 MNHEY and CDR2 SVGAGI. V was trimmed by 5 bases and J by 2 bases, leaving 6 bases between them. The CDR3 consists of 12 residues. For the CDR3, the DNA is TGTGCCAGCAGTCCAGGTCAAGAGACCCAGTACTTC. Amino acid sequence: CASSPGQETQYF.

This chain connects TRBV28 to TRBJ2-7, with D unresolved. Germline V gene lookup returns CDR1 MDHEN and CDR2 SYDVKM. V was trimmed by 6 bases and J by 3 bases, leaving 6 bases between them. The CDR3 is 11 residues long. The CDR3 coding sequence is TGTGCCAGCAGCGCTTTCTACGAGCAGTACTTC. This gives the protein CASSAFYEQYF.

In DNA form, the CDR3 reads TGTGCCACCAGCAAGGGCGGAGGACTAGCGGTTCAAGAGACCCAGTACTTC. Protein sequence: CATSKGGGLAVQETQYF. The rearrangement joins TRBV15 to TRBJ2-5, with 10 bases matching TRBD2. Trimming removed 4 bases from V and 2 bases from J; junction bases left unmatched: 10. The CDR3 has 17 residues. CDR1 is LNHNV and CDR2 is YYDKDF in the germline V gene (reference sequence).